One sample yielded the 21 T cell receptor beta chains listed below, sequenced in a study of blood T cell repertoires in COVID-19. Method: immunoSEQ multiplex PCR; TCRdb's copy keeps in-frame clones and lacks some. Among some 120,000 clones listed, more than 75% were seen once. The specimen sequenced was peripheral blood. All receptors come from a man between 40 and 49 years old with acute or convalescent COVID-19.

The gene calls are TRBV5-1 and TRBJ1-6; 10 bases agree with TRBD1. J was trimmed by 6 bases and V by 2 bases; bases with no gene match: 5. CDR1 and CDR2 (germline): SGHRS, YFSETQ. The CDR3 runs 16 residues. CDR3 in DNA: TGCGCCAGCAGCTTAACCGGGACAGGGGTTAATTCACCCCTCCACTTT. It yields the protein CASSLTGTGVNSPLHF.

The gene calls are TRBV7-2 and TRBJ1-1, with TRBD1 matching over 9 bases. CDR3 length equals 13 residues. Per the germline V gene, CDR1 is SGHTA and CDR2 is FQGNSA. Trimming removed 4 bases from V and 7 bases from J; junction bases left unmatched: 4. For the CDR3, the DNA is TGTGCCAGCAGCTCGGACAGGGGCGGTGAAGCTTTCTTT. It is translated as CASSSDRGGEAFF.

J is TRBJ1-2 and V is TRBV19, with 10 positions matching TRBD1. Germline-derived CDR1 and CDR2 are LNHDA and SQIVND (reference sequence). The CDR3 has 15 residues. The trim removed 4 bases at V and 3 bases at J, leaving 5 bases unmatched. CDR3 protein: CASSTPGQGYYGYTF. The DNA of the CDR3 is TGTGCCAGTAGTACCCCGGGACAGGGGTACTATGGCTACACCTTC.

This sequence joins TRBV7-2 and TRBJ2-6; 7 bases line up with TRBD1. Looked up from germline, CDR1 is SGHTA and CDR2 is FQGNSA. This CDR3 is built from 17 residues. Losses at the gene ends were 1 base for V and 4 bases for J; bases not matched to a gene: 7. The CDR3 loop reads CASSLGQGTGGANVLTF. CDR3 coding DNA: TGTGCCAGCAGCTTAGGACAGGGAACGGGAGGGGCCAACGTCCTGACTTTC. Full variable domain (remainder filled in from reference TRBV7-2 and TRBJ2-6): GAGVSQSPSNKVTEKGKDVELRCDPISGHTALYWYRQSLGQGLEFLIYFQGNSAPDKSGLPSDRFSAERTGGSVSTLTIQRTQQEDSAVYLCASSLGQGTGGANVLTFGAGSRLTVL.

The J gene is TRBJ2-5, the V gene TRBV6-1; 7 positions agree with TRBD1. V shed 1 base and J 5 bases; nucleotides not matched to a gene: 7. Germline V gene data show CDR1 as MNHNS and CDR2 as SASEGT. This CDR3 has 15 amino acids. DNA of the CDR3: TGTGCCAGCAGTGAAGAGGCGAGGGGGCCGGAGACCCAGTACTTC. This sequence encodes CASSEEARGPETQYF.

This chain links TRBV27 with TRBJ1-1, with D uncertain. Germline loops: CDR1 MNHEY, CDR2 SMNVEV (reference sequence). The CDR3 is 14 amino acids. The V end was cut by 2 bases, the J end by 3 bases, with 10 bases between. The CDR3 DNA reads as TGTGCCAGCAGTTTAAGAGAGAGGGACACTGAAGCTTTCTTT. Amino acid sequence: CASSLRERDTEAFF.

The chain couples TRBV7-2 to TRBJ1-2; weak D call: TRBD1 (6 bases). Germline V gives CDR1 SGHTA, CDR2 FQGNSA. The CDR3 contains 17 residues. V lost 4 bases and J lost 0, with 18 bases in between. The CDR3 protein is CASSWRTTGPTNYGYTF. For the CDR3, the DNA is TGTGCCAGCAGCTGGAGGACCACAGGGCCAACTAACTATGGCTACACCTTC.

This chain links TRBV7-8 with TRBJ1-1; a possible D gene is TRBD1 (5 bases). This CDR3 has 13 amino acids. Germline loops: CDR1 SGHVS, CDR2 FQNEAQ. Trimming cost V 2 bases and J 2 bases, with 6 bases left between them. The CDR3 loop reads CASSLRGNTEAFF. CDR3 nucleotide sequence: TGTGCCAGCAGCTTAAGGGGAAACACTGAAGCTTTCTTT.

The V call is TRBV27, the J call TRBJ2-2; 7 nucleotides align to TRBD2. CDR3 length: 15 residues. Trimming cost V 3 bases and J 3 bases; bases outside gene matches: 4. Looked up from germline, CDR1 is MNHEY and CDR2 is SMNVEV (reference sequence). CDR3 nucleotides: TGTGCCAGCAGTTTGGGAGGGGAGGACACCGGGGAGCTGTTTTTT. Protein: CASSLGGEDTGELFF.

This sequence joins TRBV5-8 and TRBJ1-1, with D unclear. The germline gives CDR1 SGHTS, CDR2 YDEGEE. This CDR3 has 11 residues. The ends were cut back, 5 bases at V and 6 bases at J, with 8 bases in the middle. The CDR3 DNA follows: TGTGCCAGCAGAAGAGTTGCTGAAGCTTTCTTT. As protein: CASRRVAEAFF.

The rearrangement uses TRBV9 and TRBJ2-3; 7 positions match TRBD2. V lost 2 bases, J lost 1 base, and 4 bases stayed unmatched. This CDR3 contains 15 residues. In germline, CDR1 is SGDLS, CDR2 YYNGEE. CDR3 region: CASSVLTSGTDTQYF. The CDR3 DNA reads TGTGCCAGCAGCGTCTTAACTAGCGGCACAGATACGCAGTATTTT. Full variable domain (remainder filled in from reference TRBV9 and TRBJ2-3): DSGVTQTPKHLITATGQRVTLRCSPRSGDLSVYWYQQSLDQGLQFLIQYYNGEERAKGNILERFSAQQFPDLHSELNLSSLELGDSALYFCASSVLTSGTDTQYFGPGTRLTVL.

The chain joins TRBV20-1 to TRBJ1-2, with D unclear. Germline V gives CDR1 DFQATT, CDR2 SNEGSKA (reference sequence). The V gene lost 3 bases and the J gene lost 8 bases, with 10 bases spanning the gap. This CDR3 has 11 amino acids. This chain's CDR3 is CSASHLQGYTF. The CDR3 nucleotides read TGCAGTGCTAGTCACCTGCAGGGCTACACCTTC.

J is TRBJ1-5 and V is TRBV30, with D uncertain. Germline CDR1 is GTSNPN and CDR2 is SVGIG (reference sequence). The CDR3 consists of 15 residues. V lost 1 base and J 1 base, leaving 11 bases between the germline ends. This CDR3 reads CAWSGAGGSNQPQHF. CDR3 DNA: TGTGCCTGGAGTGGGGCCGGAGGAAGCAATCAGCCCCAGCATTTT.

This sequence joins TRBV5-4 and TRBJ1-1; D is undetermined. Germline V gives CDR1 SGHNT, CDR2 YYREEE (reference sequence). CDR3 length: 14 residues. Trimming removed 4 bases from V and 4 bases from J, with 14 bases in between. The CDR3 loop is CASSRVASSTEAFF. CDR3 coding DNA: TGTGCCAGCAGCCGAGTCGCGAGTAGCACTGAAGCTTTCTTT. Full variable domain (missing parts from reference TRBV5-4 and TRBJ1-1): ETGVTQSPTHLIKTRGQQVTLRCSSQSGHNTVSWYQQALGQGPQFIFQYYREEENGRGNFPPRFSGLQFPNYSSELNVNALELDDSALYLCASSRVASSTEAFFGQGTRLTVV.

This clone occurred once. The chain uses TRBV29-1 and TRBJ1-2; the D is unclear. V lost 3 bases and J lost 4, with 9 bases in between. Germline CDR1 reads SQVTM; CDR2 reads ANQGSEA. CDR3 length: 12 amino acids. This CDR3 is CSVEELSYGYTF. CDR3 DNA sequence: TGCAGCGTTGAGGAGCTTAGCTATGGCTACACCTTC. Full variable domain (outside the CDR3, taken from reference TRBV29-1 and TRBJ1-2): SAVISQKPSRDICQRGTSLTIQCQVDSQVTMMFWYRQQPGQSLTLIATANQGSEATYESGFVIDKFPISRPNLTFSTLTVSNMSPEDSSIYLCSVEELSYGYTFGSGTRLTVV.

V usage is TRBV21-1 and J usage is TRBJ1-3. TRBV21-1 is described as a pseudogene. This CDR3 region has 15 residues. This CDR3 is CASSSPRTRRYTIYF. CDR3 in DNA: TGTGCCAGCAGCAGCCCCCGGACTCGGCGGTACACCATATATTTT.

The chain combines TRBV5-6 with TRBJ1-1, with TRBD1 matching over 7 bases. In germline, CDR1 is SGHDT, CDR2 YYEEEE. This CDR3 is 13 amino acids long. Unmatched junction bases numbered 5, after V lost 3 bases and J lost 6 bases. This chain's CDR3 is CASSSDRVAEAFF. CDR3 coding DNA: TGTGCCAGCAGCTCAGACAGGGTGGCTGAAGCTTTCTTT.

The chain employs TRBV6-2 or TRBV6-3 and TRBJ1-2; 7 bases are shared with TRBD1. CDR1 and CDR2 from the germline V gene are MNHEY and SVGEGT. The CDR3 loop spans 17 amino acids. Unmatched junction bases numbered 13, after V lost 2 bases and J lost 4 bases. The CDR3 DNA reads as TGTGCCAGCAGTTACCGGGCAAACCAACAGGGGAGCTATGGCTACACCTTC. It yields the protein CASSYRANQQGSYGYTF.

This clone occurred once. The rearrangement joins TRBV4-2 to TRBJ2-4; possibly TRBD1 for D (5 bases). This CDR3 is built from 15 residues. Germline V gives CDR1 LGHNA, CDR2 YNFKEQ. The germline V and J ends were trimmed by 1 base and 1 base, with 8 bases remaining between them. The CDR3 nucleotides read TGTGCCAGCAGCCAAGGGGGCTTGGCCAAAAACATTCAGTACTTC. Residues: CASSQGGLAKNIQYF.

The V gene is TRBV5-4, the J gene TRBJ1-2; D may be TRBD1 (6 bases). CDR3 length: 14 amino acids. Germline values: CDR1 SGHNT, CDR2 YYREEE (reference sequence). The V end was cut by 4 bases, the J end by 4 bases, with 14 bases between. The CDR3, as DNA: TGTGCCAGCAGCCAATACAGGGAGGGCTATGGCTACACCTTC. Translated, it gives CASSQYREGYGYTF.

The J gene is TRBJ2-7, the V gene TRBV3-1 (or the pseudogene TRBV3-2); 7 bases map to TRBD2. V shed 3 bases and J 3 bases; nucleotides not matched to a gene: 5. The CDR3 is 14 amino acids. Germline V CDR1 and CDR2: LGHDT, YNNKEL (reference sequence). In DNA form, the CDR3 reads TGTGCCAGCAGCCAGGCCCGGGGGGTCTACGAGCAGTACTTC. Residues: CASSQARGVYEQYF.